This entry is about one T cell receptor (beta chain). In the authors' workflow: Nucleated cell counts were estimated from reference gene primer amplification. Profiling relied on immunoSEQ multiplex PCR, and the TCRdb table lists in-frame clones only, not all of them. V, J and clone size reflect that table, while D and trimming were determined from the DNA. The table includes about 310,000 clones, approximately 90% detected once. The entry originates in a study of blood T cell repertoires in COVID-19. Across the whole study: Both acute and convalescent COVID-19 samples were obtained from the United States, Italy and Spain.

With 3 bases clipped from V and 7 bases from J, the junction kept 10 bases outside the gene matches. The V gene's germline CDR1 is MDHEN and CDR2 SYDVKM. The CDR3 has 17 amino acids. In terms of age and location, participants ranged from roughly 18 to 100 years and lived in approximately 26 US areas. Specimen: PBMCs or T cells enriched from blood (not recorded which). The V gene is TRBV28, the J gene TRBJ1-6; TRBD1 matches 9 bases. The clonotype originates from a woman in her 40s who had recovered from COVID-19. CDR3 DNA sequence: TGTGCCAGCAGTTTTCTGTCGACAGGGGGATTGAATTCACCCCTCCACTTT. Amino acid sequence: CASSFLSTGGLNSPLHF.